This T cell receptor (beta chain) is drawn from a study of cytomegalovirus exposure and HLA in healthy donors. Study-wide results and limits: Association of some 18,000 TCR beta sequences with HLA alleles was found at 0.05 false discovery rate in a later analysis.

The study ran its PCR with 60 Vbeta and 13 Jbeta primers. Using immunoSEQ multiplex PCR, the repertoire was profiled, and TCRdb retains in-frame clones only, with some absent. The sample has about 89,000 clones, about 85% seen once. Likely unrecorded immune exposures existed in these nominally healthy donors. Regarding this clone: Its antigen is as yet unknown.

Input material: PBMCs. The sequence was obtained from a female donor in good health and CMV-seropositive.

CDR3 coding DNA: TGTGCCAGCAGCGGAACTCAGGGAAGCACTGAAGCTTTCTTT. This gives the protein CASSGTQGSTEAFF. This rearrangement joins TRBV2 to TRBJ1-1, with TRBD1 as a possible D gene (5 bases). Trimming stripped 6 bases from V and 4 bases from J, with 15 bases between. The CDR3 is made up of 14 amino acids. CDR1 and CDR2 from the germline V gene are SNHLY and FYNNEI.